The present entry profiles one T cell receptor beta chain with its context. The antigen is unknown. This sample is drawn from a study of shared clonotypes between healthy human individuals. Study results and caveats: In this cohort, only blood was sampled, and tissue repertoires likely differ.

Clones were read by immunoSEQ multiplex PCR, and TCRdb kept only the in-frame ones, dropping some. The sample has 150,000 to 200,000 clones; approximately 61% are singletons. The CDR3 spans 17 residues. The ends lost 4 bases at V and 5 bases at J; junction bases unmatched: 14. Germline CDR1 reads SGHRS; CDR2 reads YFSETQ. The study drew all its donors from Caucasian adults living in Nashville, Tennessee. This sequence joins TRBV5-1 and TRBJ2-5; 10 positions agree with TRBD2. Sequenced sample: memory CD4+ T cells sorted from blood. Sample subset: CD45RA-negative fraction. This receptor was taken from a man aged 25 to 40 in good health. The CDR3 DNA follows: TGCGCCAGCAGCAGGGGACCCTCTAGCGGGAGTGCTGAGACCCAGTACTTC. It is translated as CASSRGPSSGSAETQYF.